This entry describes one TCR beta chain. PCR was performed a second time for roughly 7 to 12 cycles using a sample-barcoded 5' primer and a J-beta primer mix. From the 5' RACE reads, TCRdb called clonotypes with MiXCR, one entry per CDR3 protein. The table shows 1.5 million to 2 million distinct CDR3 sequences, with 49% occurring only once. The entry originates in a study of blood T cells in healthy people across ages. Germline-derived CDR1 and CDR2 are SGDLS and YYNGEE. This CDR3 contains 15 residues. The germline V and J ends were trimmed by 5 bases and 0 bases, with 14 bases remaining between them.

This clonotype was obtained from a woman aged 40 to 49 in good health. This chain connects TRBV9 to TRBJ2-5, with D perhaps TRBD2 (5 bases). Material for sequencing was blood. The CDR3 DNA reads as TGTGCCAGCAGTAAGGCGGGCCAGTACCAAGAGACCCAGTACTTC. Its protein is CASSKAGQYQETQYF. Complete variable domain (other parts from reference TRBV9 and TRBJ2-5): DSGVTQTPKHLITATGQRVTLRCSPRSGDLSVYWYQQSLDQGLQFLIQYYNGEERAKGNILERFSAQQFPDLHSELNLSSLELGDSALYFCASSKAGQYQETQYFGPGTRLLVL.